Listed below are T cell receptor beta chains from one sample, sequenced in a study of cytomegalovirus exposure and HLA in healthy donors. Data came from immunoSEQ multiplex PCR; TCRdb stores just in-frame clones and leaves some out. The sample yields about 140,000 clones, 70% to 80% seen once. Sequences were obtained from PBMCs. The source is a woman aged 55-70 years in good health and CMV-seropositive. CDR3s include the opening cysteine and the closing phenylalanine or tryptophan. The D gene is left open where the match is weak. Clone size, where shown, is once, few, many, or a class for clones that have expanded.

size	V	D	J	DNA	CDR3
once	TRBV28	TRBD1	TRBJ2-7	TGTGCCAGCAGGGGGACAGTGCCCTCCTACGAGCAGTACTTC	CASRGTVPSYEQYF
-	TRBV5-1	TRBD2	TRBJ2-7	TGCGCCAGCAGCTTGGAGACGGGAGGGGAGCAGTACTTC	CASSLETGGEQYF
-	TRBV2	-	TRBJ1-1	TGTGCCAGCAGTGAACCCCCCAAGGGGACTGAAGCTTTCTTT	CASSEPPKGTEAFF
-	TRBV4-1	TRBD2	TRBJ2-1	TGCGCCAGCAGCCAGTTATCTCTAGCGGGAGGGCGCAATGAGCAGTTCTTC	CASSQLSLAGGRNEQFF
-	TRBV5-1	-	TRBJ1-1	TGCGCCAGCAGCTTGATAGGGGGTGGGATTGAAGCTTTCTTT	CASSLIGGGIEAFF
-	TRBV5-4	TRBD1	TRBJ2-7	TGTGCCAGCAGCCAGGACAGGACCTACGAGCAGTACTTC	CASSQDRTYEQYF
-	TRBV10-3	TRBD1	TRBJ1-1	TGTGCCATCTCGGGACAGCTATCGCGGGGCCACGTAGGGGCTTTCTTT	CAISGQLSRGHVGAFF
-	TRBV2	TRBD2	TRBJ2-7	TGTGCCAGCAGTGAAGCGCTGGGGGGGAACGAGCAGTACTTC	CASSEALGGNEQYF
once	TRBV28	-	TRBJ1-1	TGTGCCAGCAGTTTGGAGACTGAAGCTTTCTTT	CASSLETEAFF
-	TRBV25-1	TRBD2	TRBJ2-1	TGTGCCAGCAGTGCTTCTAGCGGGAGCTCCTACAATGAGCAGTTCTTC	CASSASSGSSYNEQFF
-	TRBV28	-	TRBJ1-5	TGTGCCAGCAGTTTATTGACAGGTAGCAATCAGCCCCAGCATTTT	CASSLLTGSNQPQHF
once	TRBV7-9	-	TRBJ2-7	TGTTCCAGCAGCTTTGTCTCCGACGAGCAGTACTTC	CSSSFVSDEQYF
once	TRBV7-7	-	TRBJ1-5	TGTGCCAGCAGCTTAGACCCCCCGCCCCCAGGATTGCAGCCCCAGCATTTT	CASSLDPPPPGLQPQHF
-	TRBV27	TRBD1	TRBJ2-7	TGTGCCAGCAGCTTACAGGGGAGCGAGCAGTACTTC	CASSLQGSEQYF
few	TRBV19	TRBD1	TRBJ1-2	TGTGCCAGCCGAATAGCAGGGGGCTACGACTATGGCTACACCTTC	CASRIAGGYDYGYTF
-	TRBV28	-	TRBJ1-1	TGTGCCAGCGAACCTCAACAGGGTTCAGCTTTCTTT	CASEPQQGSAFF
-	TRBV7-2	-	TRBJ2-7	TGTGCCACTTCTCAGAGGGCCAGCTCCTACGAGCAGTACTTC	CATSQRASSYEQYF
-	TRBV2	-	TRBJ1-5	TGTGCCAGCTCTCCCGACTACTATAGCAATCAGCCCCAGCATTTT	CASSPDYYSNQPQHF
-	TRBV18	TRBD1	TRBJ1-2	TGTGCCAGCTCACGGTCGGCAGGGGGTGATCATGGCTACACCTTC	CASSRSAGGDHGYTF
-	TRBV2	-	TRBJ1-5	TGTGCCAGCAGGGAACGGGGCAATCAGCCCCAGCATTTT	CASRERGNQPQHF
-	TRBV5-5	TRBD1	TRBJ1-2	TGTGCCAGCAGCAGGGAGGCAGGGGGCGACTATGGCTACACCTTC	CASSREAGGDYGYTF
-	TRBV28	TRBD1	TRBJ1-2	TGTGCCAGCAGTTTAAAGGGACAGCCTCTTGGTGGCTACACCTTC	CASSLKGQPLGGYTF
-	TRBV28	TRBD2	TRBJ2-3	TGTGCCAGCAGTTTCCGGGCTAGCGGGAGGGCCGGAGATACGCAGTATTTT	CASSFRASGRAGDTQYF
-	TRBV7-2	-	TRBJ2-6	TGTGCCAGCAGCTCCCGTGCAGGGGTCTACTCTGGGGCCAACGTCCTGACTTTC	CASSSRAGVYSGANVLTF
-	TRBV28	TRBD1	TRBJ1-6	TGTGCCAGCAGTATCGGACAGGGGAGCTCACCCCTCCACTTT	CASSIGQGSSPLHF
-	TRBV6-1	TRBD2	TRBJ2-1	TGTGCCAGCAGTGAAGGCCGACTAGCGGGACTATACAATGAGCAGTTCTTC	CASSEGRLAGLYNEQFF
-	TRBV7-8	-	TRBJ1-2	TGTGCCAGCAGCCCAGGGACGGGGGACTATGGCTACACCTTC	CASSPGTGDYGYTF
-	TRBV2	-	TRBJ1-3	TGTGCCAGCAGTGAGTCTGGGCCCATCGGAAACACCATATATTTT	CASSESGPIGNTIYF
-	TRBV4-1	-	TRBJ2-7	TGCGCCAGCAGCCAAGTTCTGGGGAGCTCCTACGAGCAGTACTTC	CASSQVLGSSYEQYF
-	TRBV7-3	-	TRBJ2-2	TGTGCCAGCAGGGCAAGCACCGGGGAGCTGTTTTTT	CASRASTGELFF
few	TRBV28	-	TRBJ2-5	TGTGCCAGCAGTTTAGCTACCGCATCCCTCCCTGAGACCCAGTACTTC	CASSLATASLPETQYF
-	TRBV6-1	-	TRBJ1-1	TGTGCCAGCAGTGAATTCGGGGGGAGGAACACTGAAGCTTTCTTT	CASSEFGGRNTEAFF
-	TRBV9	TRBD2	TRBJ2-5	TGTGCCAGCAGCGTAGCCCCGTTTGTGGTAGCGGGCGTACAAGAGACCCAGTACTTC	CASSVAPFVVAGVQETQYF
-	TRBV5-4	-	TRBJ1-3	TGTGCCAGCAGCTTCAGGGACTCTGGAAACACCATATATTTT	CASSFRDSGNTIYF
few	TRBV5-6	-	TRBJ2-5	TGTGCCAGCAGCTTGGCCGCGGGAAGAAAAGGGGAGACCCAGTACTTC	CASSLAAGRKGETQYF
-	TRBV9	TRBD2	TRBJ2-7	TGTGCCAGCAGCGTAGGCCTAGCGGGAGTAGAATCCTACGAGCAGTACTTC	CASSVGLAGVESYEQYF
few	TRBV7-9	-	TRBJ1-2	TGTGCCAGCAGCTTAGCCAGGGTGAAGGGCTACACCTTC	CASSLARVKGYTF
-	TRBV5-1	-	TRBJ1-1	TGCGCCAGCAGCTTGTTATCGGACACTGAAGCTTTCTTT	CASSLLSDTEAFF
-	TRBV7-2	-	TRBJ2-7	TGTGCCAGCAGCTTAGTGGCAGAAATCTCACACGAGCAGTACTTC	CASSLVAEISHEQYF
-	TRBV5-4	-	TRBJ2-1	TGTGCCAGCAGCGAGGAGCGTGAGCAGTTCTTC	CASSEEREQFF
-	TRBV7-9	-	TRBJ2-1	TGTGCCAGCAGCCCGACTACCGGGCAGTTCTTC	CASSPTTGQFF